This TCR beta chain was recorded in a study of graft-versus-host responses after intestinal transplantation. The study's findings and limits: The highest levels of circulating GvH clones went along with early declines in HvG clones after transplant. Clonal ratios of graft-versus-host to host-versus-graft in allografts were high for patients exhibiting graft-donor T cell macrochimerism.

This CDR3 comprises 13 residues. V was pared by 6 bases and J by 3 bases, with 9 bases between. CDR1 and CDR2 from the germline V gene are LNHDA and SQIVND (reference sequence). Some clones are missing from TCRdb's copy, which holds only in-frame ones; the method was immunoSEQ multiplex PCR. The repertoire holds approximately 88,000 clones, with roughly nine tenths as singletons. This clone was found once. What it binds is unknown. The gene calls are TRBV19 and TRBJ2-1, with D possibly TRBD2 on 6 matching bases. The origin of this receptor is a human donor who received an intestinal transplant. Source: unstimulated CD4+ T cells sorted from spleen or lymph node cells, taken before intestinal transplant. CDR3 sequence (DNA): TGTGCCAGTAGGCGGGGCGGCTACAATGAGCAGTTCTTC. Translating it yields CASRRGGYNEQFF.